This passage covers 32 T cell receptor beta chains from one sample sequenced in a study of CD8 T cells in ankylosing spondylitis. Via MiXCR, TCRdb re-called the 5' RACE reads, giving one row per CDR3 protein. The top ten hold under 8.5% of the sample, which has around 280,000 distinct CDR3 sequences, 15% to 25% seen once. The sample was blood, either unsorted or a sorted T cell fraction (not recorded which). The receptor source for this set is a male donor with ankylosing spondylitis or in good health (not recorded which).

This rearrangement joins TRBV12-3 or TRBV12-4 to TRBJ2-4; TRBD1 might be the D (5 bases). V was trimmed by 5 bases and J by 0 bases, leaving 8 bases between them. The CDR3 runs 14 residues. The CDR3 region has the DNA TGTGCCAGCAGTCCCAGGGTAGCCAAAAACATTCAGTACTTC. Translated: CASSPRVAKNIQYF.

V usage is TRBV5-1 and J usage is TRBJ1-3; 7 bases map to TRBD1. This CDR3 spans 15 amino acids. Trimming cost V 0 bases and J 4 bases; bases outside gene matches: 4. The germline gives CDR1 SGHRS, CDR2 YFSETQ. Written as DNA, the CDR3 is TGCGCCAGCAGCTTGGAGGGGGCCGTCGGAAACACCATATATTTT. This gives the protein CASSLEGAVGNTIYF.

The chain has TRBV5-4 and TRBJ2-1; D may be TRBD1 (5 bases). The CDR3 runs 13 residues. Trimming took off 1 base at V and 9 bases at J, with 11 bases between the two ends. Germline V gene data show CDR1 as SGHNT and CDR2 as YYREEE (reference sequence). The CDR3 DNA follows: TGTGCCAGCAGCTTGATTGGTCAGGGTGAGCAGTTCTTC. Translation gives CASSLIGQGEQFF.

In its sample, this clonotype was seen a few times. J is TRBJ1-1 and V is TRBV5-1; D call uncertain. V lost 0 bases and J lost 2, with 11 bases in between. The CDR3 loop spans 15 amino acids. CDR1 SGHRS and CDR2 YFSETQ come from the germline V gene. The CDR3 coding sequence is TGCGCCAGCAGCTTGGCCGTTATAGACAACACTGAAGCTTTCTTT. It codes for CASSLAVIDNTEAFF.

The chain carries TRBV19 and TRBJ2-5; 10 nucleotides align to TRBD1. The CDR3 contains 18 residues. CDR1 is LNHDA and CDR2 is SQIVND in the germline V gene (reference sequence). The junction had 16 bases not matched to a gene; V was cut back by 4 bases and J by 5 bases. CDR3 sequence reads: CASSRDRGFQVSSETQYF. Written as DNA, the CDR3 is TGTGCCAGTAGTAGGGACAGGGGTTTTCAAGTGTCTTCGGAGACCCAGTACTTC.

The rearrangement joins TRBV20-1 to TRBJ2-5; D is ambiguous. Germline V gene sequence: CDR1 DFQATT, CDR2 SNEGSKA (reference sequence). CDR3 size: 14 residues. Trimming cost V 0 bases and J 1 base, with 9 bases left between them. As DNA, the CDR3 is TGCAGTGCTAGAGATCTCGGTAGCCAAGAGACCCAGTACTTC. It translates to CSARDLGSQETQYF.

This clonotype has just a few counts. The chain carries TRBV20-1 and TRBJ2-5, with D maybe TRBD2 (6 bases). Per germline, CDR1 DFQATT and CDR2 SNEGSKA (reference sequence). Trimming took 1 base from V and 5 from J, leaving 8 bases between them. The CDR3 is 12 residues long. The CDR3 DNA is TGCAGTGCTAGAGCAGGGAGGGAGACCCAGTACTTC. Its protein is CSARAGRETQYF.

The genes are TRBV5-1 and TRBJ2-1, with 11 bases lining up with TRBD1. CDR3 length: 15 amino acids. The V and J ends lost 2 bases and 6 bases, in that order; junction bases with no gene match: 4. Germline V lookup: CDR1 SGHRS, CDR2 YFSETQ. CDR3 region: CASSFPGTGGNEQFF. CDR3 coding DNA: TGCGCCAGCAGCTTTCCCGGGACAGGGGGCAATGAGCAGTTCTTC.

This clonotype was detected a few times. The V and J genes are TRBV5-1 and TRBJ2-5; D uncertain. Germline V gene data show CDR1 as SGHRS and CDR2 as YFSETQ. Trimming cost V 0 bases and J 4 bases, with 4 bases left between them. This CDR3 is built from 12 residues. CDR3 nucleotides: TGCGCCAGCAGCTTGGATACAGAGACCCAGTACTTC. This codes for CASSLDTETQYF.

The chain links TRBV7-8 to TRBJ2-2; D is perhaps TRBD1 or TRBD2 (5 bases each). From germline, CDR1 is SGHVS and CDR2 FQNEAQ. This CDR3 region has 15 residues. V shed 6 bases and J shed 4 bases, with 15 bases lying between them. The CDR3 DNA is TGTGCCAGCAGACCGACGGGACCGTTCACCGGGGAGCTGTTTTTT. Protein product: CASRPTGPFTGELFF.

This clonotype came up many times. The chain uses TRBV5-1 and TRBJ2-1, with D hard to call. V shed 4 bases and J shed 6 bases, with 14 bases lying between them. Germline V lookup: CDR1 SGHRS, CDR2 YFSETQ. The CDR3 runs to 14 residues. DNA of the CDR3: TGCGCCAGCAGCCCCTCCGGGTGGTCCAATGAGCAGTTCTTC. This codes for CASSPSGWSNEQFF. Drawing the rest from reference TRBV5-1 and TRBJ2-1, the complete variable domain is KAGVTQTPRYLIKTRGQQVTLSCSPISGHRSVSWYQQTPGQGLQFLFEYFSETQRNKGNFPGRFSGRQFSNSRSEMNVSTLELGDSALYLCASSPSGWSNEQFFGPGTRLTVL.

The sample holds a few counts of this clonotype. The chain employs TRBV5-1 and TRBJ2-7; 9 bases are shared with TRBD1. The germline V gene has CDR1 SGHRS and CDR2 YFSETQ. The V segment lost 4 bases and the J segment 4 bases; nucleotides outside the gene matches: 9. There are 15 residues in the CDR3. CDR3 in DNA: TGCGCCAGCAGCCCAAGACCGGGACAGGGATACGAGCAGTACGTC. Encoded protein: CASSPRPGQGYEQYV.

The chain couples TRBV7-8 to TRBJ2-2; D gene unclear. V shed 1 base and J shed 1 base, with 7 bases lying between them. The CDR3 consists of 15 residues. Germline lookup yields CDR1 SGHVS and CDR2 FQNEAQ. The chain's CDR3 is CASSLGERNTGELFF. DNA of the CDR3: TGTGCCAGCAGCTTAGGCGAAAGGAACACCGGGGAGCTGTTTTTT.

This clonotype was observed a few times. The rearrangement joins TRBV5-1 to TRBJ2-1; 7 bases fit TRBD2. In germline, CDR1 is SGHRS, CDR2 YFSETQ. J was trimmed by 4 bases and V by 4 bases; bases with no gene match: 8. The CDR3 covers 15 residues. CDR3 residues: CASSTRASGYNEQFF. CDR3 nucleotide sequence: TGCGCCAGCAGCACGAGGGCTAGCGGTTACAATGAGCAGTTCTTC.

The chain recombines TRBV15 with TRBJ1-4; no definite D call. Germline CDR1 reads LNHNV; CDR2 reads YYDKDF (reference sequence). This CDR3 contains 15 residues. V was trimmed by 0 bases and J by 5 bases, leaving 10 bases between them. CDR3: CATSRDPQINEKLFF. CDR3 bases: TGTGCCACCAGCAGAGATCCCCAGATAAATGAAAAACTGTTTTTT.

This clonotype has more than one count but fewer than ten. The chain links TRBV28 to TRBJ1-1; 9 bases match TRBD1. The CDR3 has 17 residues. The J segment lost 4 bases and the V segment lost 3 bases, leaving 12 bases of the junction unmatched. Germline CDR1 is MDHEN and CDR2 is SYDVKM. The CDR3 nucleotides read TGTGCCAGCAGTTTGCCCGGACAGGGGAGAGGGGGCACTGAAGCTTTCTTT. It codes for CASSLPGQGRGGTEAFF.

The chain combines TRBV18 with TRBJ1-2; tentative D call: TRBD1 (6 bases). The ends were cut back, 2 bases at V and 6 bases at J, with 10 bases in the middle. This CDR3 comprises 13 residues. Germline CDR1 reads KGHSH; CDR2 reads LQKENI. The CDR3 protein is CASSPRAGDGYTF. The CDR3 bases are TGTGCCAGCTCACCAAGGGCAGGGGATGGCTACACCTTC.

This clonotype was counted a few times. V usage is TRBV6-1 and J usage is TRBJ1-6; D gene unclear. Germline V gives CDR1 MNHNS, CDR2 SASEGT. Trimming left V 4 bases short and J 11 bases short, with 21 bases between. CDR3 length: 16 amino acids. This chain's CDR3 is CASSGPRTAVLTPLHF. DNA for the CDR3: TGTGCCAGCAGTGGCCCTCGGACGGCGGTCCTAACACCCCTCCACTTT.

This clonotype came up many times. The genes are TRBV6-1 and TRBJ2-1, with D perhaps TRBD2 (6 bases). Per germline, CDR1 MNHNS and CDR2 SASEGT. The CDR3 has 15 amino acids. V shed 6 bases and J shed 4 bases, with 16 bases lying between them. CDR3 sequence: CASSPEGSGYNEQFF. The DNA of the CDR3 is TGTGCCAGCAGCCCCGAAGGTAGCGGATACAATGAGCAGTTCTTC.

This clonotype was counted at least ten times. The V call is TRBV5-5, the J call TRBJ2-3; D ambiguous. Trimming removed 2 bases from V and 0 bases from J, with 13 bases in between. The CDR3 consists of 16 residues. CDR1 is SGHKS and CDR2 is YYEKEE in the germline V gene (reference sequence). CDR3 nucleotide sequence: TGTGCCAGCAGCTTAGGGTTCTCGACTAGCACAGATACGCAGTATTTT. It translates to CASSLGFSTSTDTQYF.

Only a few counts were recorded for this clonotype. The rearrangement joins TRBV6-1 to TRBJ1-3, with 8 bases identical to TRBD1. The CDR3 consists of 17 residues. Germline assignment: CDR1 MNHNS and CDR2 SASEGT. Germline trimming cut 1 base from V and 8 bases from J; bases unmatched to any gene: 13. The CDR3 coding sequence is TGTGCCAGCAGTGAAGAACTTAGTACAGGGGGTGTCCACACCATATATTTT. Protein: CASSEELSTGGVHTIYF.

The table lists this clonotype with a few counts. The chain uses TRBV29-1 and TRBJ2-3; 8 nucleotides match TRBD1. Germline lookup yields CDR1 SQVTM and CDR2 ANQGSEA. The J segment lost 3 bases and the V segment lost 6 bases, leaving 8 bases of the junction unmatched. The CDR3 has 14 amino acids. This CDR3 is CSVAGGAGTDTQYF. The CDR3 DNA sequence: TGCAGCGTGGCAGGGGGCGCGGGGACAGATACGCAGTATTTT.

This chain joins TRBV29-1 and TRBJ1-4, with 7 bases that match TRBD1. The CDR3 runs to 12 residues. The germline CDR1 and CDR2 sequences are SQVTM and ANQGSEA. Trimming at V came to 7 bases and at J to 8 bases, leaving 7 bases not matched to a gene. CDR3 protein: CSAGTRGEKLFF. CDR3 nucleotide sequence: TGCAGCGCAGGGACCAGGGGGGAAAAACTGTTTTTT.

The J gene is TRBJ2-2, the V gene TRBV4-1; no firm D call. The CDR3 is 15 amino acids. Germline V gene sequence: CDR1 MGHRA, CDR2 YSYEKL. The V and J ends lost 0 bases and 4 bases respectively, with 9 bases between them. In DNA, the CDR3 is TGCGCCAGCAGCCAAGACCCCCTTACCACCGGGGAGCTGTTTTTT. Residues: CASSQDPLTTGELFF.

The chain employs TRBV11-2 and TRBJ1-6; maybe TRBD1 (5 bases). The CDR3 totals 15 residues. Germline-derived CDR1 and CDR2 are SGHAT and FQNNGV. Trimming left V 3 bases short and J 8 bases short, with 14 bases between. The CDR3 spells CASSFIRDWDSPLHF. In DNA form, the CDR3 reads TGTGCCAGCAGCTTCATCAGGGATTGGGATTCACCCCTCCACTTT.

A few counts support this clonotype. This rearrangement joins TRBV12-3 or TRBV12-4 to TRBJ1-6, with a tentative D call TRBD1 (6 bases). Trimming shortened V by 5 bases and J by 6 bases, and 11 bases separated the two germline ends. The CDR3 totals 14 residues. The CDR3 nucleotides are TGTGCCAGCAGTCAACAGGGTCCTAATTCACCCCTCCACTTT. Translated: CASSQQGPNSPLHF.

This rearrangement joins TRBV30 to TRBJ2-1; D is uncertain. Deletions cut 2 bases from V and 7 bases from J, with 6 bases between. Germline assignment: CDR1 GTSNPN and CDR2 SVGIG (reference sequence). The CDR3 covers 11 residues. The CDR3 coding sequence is TGTGCCTGGAGTCCCCGTAATGAGCAGTTCTTC. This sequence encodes CAWSPRNEQFF.

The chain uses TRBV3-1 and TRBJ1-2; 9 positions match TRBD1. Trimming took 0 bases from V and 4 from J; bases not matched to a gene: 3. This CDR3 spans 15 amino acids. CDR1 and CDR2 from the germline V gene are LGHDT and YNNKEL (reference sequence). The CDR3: CASSQDVTGGYGYTF. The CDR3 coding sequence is TGTGCCAGCAGCCAAGACGTGACAGGGGGCTATGGCTACACCTTC.

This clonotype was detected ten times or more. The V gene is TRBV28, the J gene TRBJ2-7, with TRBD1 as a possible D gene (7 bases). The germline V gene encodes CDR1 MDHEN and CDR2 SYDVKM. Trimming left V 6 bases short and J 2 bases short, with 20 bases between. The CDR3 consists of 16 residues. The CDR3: CASSTRGGGGAYEQYV. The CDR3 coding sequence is TGTGCCAGCAGCACGAGAGGGGGCGGAGGGGCCTACGAGCAGTACGTC.

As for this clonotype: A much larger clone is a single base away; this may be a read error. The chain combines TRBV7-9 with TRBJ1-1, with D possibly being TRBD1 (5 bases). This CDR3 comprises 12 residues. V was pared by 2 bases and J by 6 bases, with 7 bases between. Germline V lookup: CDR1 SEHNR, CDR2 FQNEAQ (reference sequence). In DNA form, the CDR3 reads TGTGCCAGCAGCTTACAAGGGGCTGAAGCTTTCTTT. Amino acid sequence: CASSLQGAEAFF.

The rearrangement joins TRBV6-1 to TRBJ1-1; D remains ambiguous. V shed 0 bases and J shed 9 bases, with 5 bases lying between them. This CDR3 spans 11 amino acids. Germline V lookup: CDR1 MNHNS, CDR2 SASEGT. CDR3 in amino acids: CASSEALKAFF. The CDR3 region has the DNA TGTGCCAGCAGTGAAGCGTTGAAAGCTTTCTTT.

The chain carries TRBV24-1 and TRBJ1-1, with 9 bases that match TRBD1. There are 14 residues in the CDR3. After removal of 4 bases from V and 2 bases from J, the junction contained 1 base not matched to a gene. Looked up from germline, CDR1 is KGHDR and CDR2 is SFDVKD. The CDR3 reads CATSEGQGNTEAFF. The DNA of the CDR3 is TGTGCCACCAGTGAGGGACAGGGTAACACTGAAGCTTTCTTT.